The clone carrying this T cell receptor (beta chain) was counted between two and nine times. As yet, its antigen is unknown. The sample belongs to a study of blood T cells in healthy people across ages. Study-level results: TCR beta diversity correlated strongly with naive T cell percentage.

Donors gave approximately 9.9 milliliters of peripheral blood apiece. Total RNA was extracted at no less than 6 micrograms per sample. The CDR3 is made up of 15 amino acids. V dropped 2 bases and J dropped 0 bases, with 9 bases sitting between them. From germline, CDR1 is SGHKS and CDR2 YYEKEE (reference sequence). Then a second PCR, running roughly 7 to 11 cycles, was carried out with a sample-barcoded 5' primer and a J-beta primer mix. TCRdb re-derived calls from the 5' RACE reads in MiXCR, one entry per CDR3 protein. The sample shows 750,000 or so distinct CDR3 sequences, approximately 25% of them seen only once. These records were also assigned to another study, of T cells of mothers and their children. That work contributes: Biologically related mothers and children overlapped slightly more than unrelated pairs, a non-significant difference.

The TCR sequence derives from a boy between 10 and 17 years old in good health. Sequencing was performed on blood. The rearrangement joins TRBV5-5 to TRBJ1-3; possibly TRBD1 for D (5 bases). CDR3 residues: CASSLSGNSGNTIYF. For the CDR3, the DNA is TGTGCCAGCAGCTTATCAGGGAACTCTGGAAACACCATATATTTT.